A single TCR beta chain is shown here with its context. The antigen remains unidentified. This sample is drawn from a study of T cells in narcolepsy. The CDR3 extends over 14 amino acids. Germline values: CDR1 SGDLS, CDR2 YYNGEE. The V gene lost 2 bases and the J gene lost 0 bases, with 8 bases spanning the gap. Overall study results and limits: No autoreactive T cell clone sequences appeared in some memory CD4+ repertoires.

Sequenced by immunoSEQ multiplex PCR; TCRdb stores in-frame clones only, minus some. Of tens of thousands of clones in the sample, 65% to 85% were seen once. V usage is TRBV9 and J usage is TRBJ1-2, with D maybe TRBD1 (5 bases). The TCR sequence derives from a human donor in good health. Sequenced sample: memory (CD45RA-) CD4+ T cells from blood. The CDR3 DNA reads TGTGCCAGCAGCGTGGGGGGTCCTAACTATGGCTACACCTTC. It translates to CASSVGGPNYGYTF.